The T cell receptor beta chain under discussion was sequenced for a study of blood T cell repertoires in COVID-19. Study background: From T cells, B-cell-depleted T cells, or PBMCs came the material, which was cDNA or gDNA.

The germline V and J ends were trimmed by 0 bases and 0 bases, with 10 bases remaining between them. Looked up from germline, CDR1 is SGHDT and CDR2 is YYEEEE. The CDR3 contains 15 residues. TCRdb's table, derived via immunoSEQ multiplex PCR, lists solely in-frame clones and lacks some. The sample has just over 65,000 clones; 86% are singletons. Sequenced sample: peripheral blood. The chain carries TRBV5-6 and TRBJ2-7; D is unclear. The sequence derives from a man aged 25-40 years with acute or convalescent COVID-19. The CDR3 sequence is CASSLGLTSSYEQYF. The CDR3 coding sequence is TGTGCCAGCAGCTTGGGTCTTACGAGCTCCTACGAGCAGTACTTC.